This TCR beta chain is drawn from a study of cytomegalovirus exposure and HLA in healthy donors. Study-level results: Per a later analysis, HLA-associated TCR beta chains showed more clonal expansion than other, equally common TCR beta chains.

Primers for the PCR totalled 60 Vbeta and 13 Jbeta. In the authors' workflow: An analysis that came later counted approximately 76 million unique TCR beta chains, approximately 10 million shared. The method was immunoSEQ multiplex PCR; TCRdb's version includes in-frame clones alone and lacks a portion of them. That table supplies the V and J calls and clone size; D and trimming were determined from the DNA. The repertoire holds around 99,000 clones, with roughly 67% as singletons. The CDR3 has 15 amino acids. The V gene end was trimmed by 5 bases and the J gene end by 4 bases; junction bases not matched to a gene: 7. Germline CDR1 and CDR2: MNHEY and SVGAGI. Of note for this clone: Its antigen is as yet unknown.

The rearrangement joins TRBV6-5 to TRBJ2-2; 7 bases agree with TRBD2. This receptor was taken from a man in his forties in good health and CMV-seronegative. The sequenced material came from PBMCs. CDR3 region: CASSPLGGGTGELFF. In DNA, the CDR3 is TGTGCCAGCAGTCCTCTGGGGGGGGGCACCGGGGAGCTGTTTTTT.